The rows below give T cell receptor beta chains drawn from one sample of a study of OX40 agonist ivuxolimab in advanced cancers. TCRdb keeps only in-frame clones here, not all; method: immunoSEQ multiplex PCR. Counted here are 90,000 to 100,000 clones, approximately 83% occurring once; the ten biggest clones make up more than 1.4%. This material consisted of CD4+ or CD8+ T cells sorted from blood, taken in a trial of the OX40 agonist ivuxolimab. The receptors derive from an adult with an advanced solid tumor such as melanoma, head and neck, liver or kidney cancer. Both conserved end residues are part of each CDR3. The order of the fields is CDR3 protein, CDR3 DNA, J gene, clone size, D gene, V gene, CDR3 length. The D gene is left open where the match is weak. A clone size is listed for some rows: how often the clone was seen (once, few, many), or a class if it is expanded.

cdr3_aa: CASSRGSQGYEQFF
cdr3_nt: TGCGCCAGCAGCCGGGGGTCCCAGGGTTATGAGCAGTTCTTC
j_call: TRBJ2-1
clone_size: -
d_call: -
v_call: TRBV4-1
cdr3_length: 14

cdr3_aa: CASSLNSAYEQYF
cdr3_nt: TGTGCCAGCAGCTTAAACAGTGCCTACGAGCAGTACTTC
j_call: TRBJ2-7
clone_size: few
d_call: -
v_call: TRBV7-9
cdr3_length: 13

cdr3_aa: CASSQGSREKLFF
cdr3_nt: TGTGCCAGCAGCCAAGGGTCGAGGGAAAAACTGTTTTTT
j_call: TRBJ1-4
clone_size: -
d_call: -
v_call: TRBV4-2
cdr3_length: 13

cdr3_aa: CASSPPRLDNSPLHF
cdr3_nt: TGTGCCAGCAGTCCCCCCCGACTGGATAATTCACCCCTCCACTTT
j_call: TRBJ1-6
clone_size: once
d_call: -
v_call: TRBV28
cdr3_length: 15

cdr3_aa: CASSEIGTLATNEKLFF
cdr3_nt: TGTGCCAGTAGTGAAATTGGGACACTCGCAACTAATGAAAAACTGTTTTTT
j_call: TRBJ1-4
clone_size: -
d_call: -
v_call: TRBV19
cdr3_length: 17

cdr3_aa: CASSQIAGAGEQYF
cdr3_nt: TGCGCCAGCAGCCAAATAGCGGGAGCTGGAGAGCAGTACTTC
j_call: TRBJ2-7
clone_size: few
d_call: TRBD2
v_call: TRBV4-3
cdr3_length: 14

cdr3_aa: CASRGTGSYEQYF
cdr3_nt: TGTGCCAGCAGGGGGACAGGGAGTTACGAGCAGTACTTC
j_call: TRBJ2-7
clone_size: once
d_call: TRBD1
v_call: TRBV6-6
cdr3_length: 13

cdr3_aa: CASRSPRTSGSGAEQFF
cdr3_nt: TGTGCCAGCAGAAGTCCGAGGACTAGCGGGAGCGGGGCTGAGCAGTTCTTC
j_call: TRBJ2-1
clone_size: few
d_call: TRBD2
v_call: TRBV28
cdr3_length: 17

cdr3_aa: CSALAGGQILIRFF
cdr3_nt: TGCAGCGCTCTAGCGGGGGGCCAAATATTAATTCGGTTCTTC
j_call: TRBJ2-1
clone_size: -
d_call: TRBD2
v_call: TRBV29-1
cdr3_length: 14

cdr3_aa: CASSESRELTGGYF
cdr3_nt: TGCGCCAGCAGTGAGTCACGGGAGCTGACAGGAGGGTACTTC
j_call: TRBJ2-7
clone_size: -
d_call: -
v_call: TRBV10-1
cdr3_length: 14

cdr3_aa: CASSLAVAVETQYF
cdr3_nt: TGTGCCAGCAGCTTAGCAGTGGCGGTGGAGACCCAGTACTTC
j_call: TRBJ2-5
clone_size: -
d_call: -
v_call: TRBV7-2
cdr3_length: 14

cdr3_aa: CASSKGQGRGVNTEAFF
cdr3_nt: TGCGCCAGCAGCAAGGGACAGGGTAGAGGAGTGAACACTGAAGCTTTCTTT
j_call: TRBJ1-1
clone_size: -
d_call: TRBD1
v_call: TRBV5-1
cdr3_length: 17

cdr3_aa: CASSTPDRGVFSEQFF
cdr3_nt: TGCGCCAGCAGCACCCCGGACAGGGGAGTGTTCAGTGAGCAGTTCTTC
j_call: TRBJ2-1
clone_size: -
d_call: TRBD1
v_call: TRBV5-1
cdr3_length: 16

cdr3_aa: CARVDRGRLDTQYF
cdr3_nt: TGTGCCAGGGTGGACAGGGGGCGGTTGGATACGCAGTATTTT
j_call: TRBJ2-3
clone_size: -
d_call: TRBD1
v_call: TRBV6-4
cdr3_length: 14

cdr3_aa: CASSAAGATGNTIYF
cdr3_nt: TGTGCCAGCAGTGCGGCAGGAGCAACTGGAAACACCATATATTTT
j_call: TRBJ1-3
clone_size: -
d_call: -
v_call: TRBV6-1
cdr3_length: 15

cdr3_aa: CASSLYTAGELFF
cdr3_nt: TGTGCCAGTAGTTTATACACCGCCGGGGAGCTGTTTTTT
j_call: TRBJ2-2
clone_size: -
d_call: -
v_call: TRBV19
cdr3_length: 13

cdr3_aa: CASSLSVVSNYGYTF
cdr3_nt: TGTGCCAGCAGCTTATCGGTGGTCTCTAACTATGGCTACACCTTC
j_call: TRBJ1-2
clone_size: -
d_call: -
v_call: TRBV7-8
cdr3_length: 15

cdr3_aa: CAWSPTAFGYTF
cdr3_nt: TGTGCCTGGAGTCCCACAGCTTTCGGCTACACCTTC
j_call: TRBJ1-2
clone_size: -
d_call: -
v_call: TRBV30
cdr3_length: 12

cdr3_aa: CASSLGPGLPYEQYF
cdr3_nt: TGTGCCAGCAGCTTGGGTCCGGGCCTCCCGTACGAGCAGTACTTC
j_call: TRBJ2-7
clone_size: -
d_call: -
v_call: TRBV5-6
cdr3_length: 15

cdr3_aa: CASSEDRGSSGELFF
cdr3_nt: TGTGCCAGCAGTGAGGACAGGGGGTCATCCGGGGAGCTGTTTTTT
j_call: TRBJ2-2
clone_size: -
d_call: TRBD1
v_call: TRBV28
cdr3_length: 15

cdr3_aa: CASSQDPGQGPKNIQYF
cdr3_nt: TGCGCCAGCAGCCAAGATCCGGGACAGGGCCCCAAAAACATTCAGTACTTC
j_call: TRBJ2-4
clone_size: -
d_call: TRBD1
v_call: TRBV4-3
cdr3_length: 17

cdr3_aa: CASSYSTSNTEAFF
cdr3_nt: TGTGCCAGCAGTTACTCTACGAGTAACACTGAAGCTTTCTTT
j_call: TRBJ1-1
clone_size: few
d_call: -
v_call: TRBV6-5
cdr3_length: 14

cdr3_aa: CASSLGRNNSPLHF
cdr3_nt: TGTGCCAGCAGCTTGGGACGGAATAATTCACCCCTCCACTTT
j_call: TRBJ1-6
clone_size: -
d_call: -
v_call: TRBV5-5
cdr3_length: 14

cdr3_aa: CATSSSVGNQPQHF
cdr3_nt: TGTGCCACCAGTTCTTCAGTTGGAAATCAGCCCCAGCATTTT
j_call: TRBJ1-5
clone_size: -
d_call: -
v_call: TRBV15
cdr3_length: 14

cdr3_aa: CASSPPNSDYGYTF
cdr3_nt: TGTGCCAGCTCACCCCCTAATAGCGACTATGGCTACACCTTC
j_call: TRBJ1-2
clone_size: -
d_call: -
v_call: TRBV18
cdr3_length: 14

cdr3_aa: CASSLRETGLYEQYF
cdr3_nt: TGTGCCAGCAGCCTACGAGAGACAGGGCTCTACGAGCAGTACTTC
j_call: TRBJ2-7
clone_size: -
d_call: TRBD1
v_call: TRBV11-2
cdr3_length: 15